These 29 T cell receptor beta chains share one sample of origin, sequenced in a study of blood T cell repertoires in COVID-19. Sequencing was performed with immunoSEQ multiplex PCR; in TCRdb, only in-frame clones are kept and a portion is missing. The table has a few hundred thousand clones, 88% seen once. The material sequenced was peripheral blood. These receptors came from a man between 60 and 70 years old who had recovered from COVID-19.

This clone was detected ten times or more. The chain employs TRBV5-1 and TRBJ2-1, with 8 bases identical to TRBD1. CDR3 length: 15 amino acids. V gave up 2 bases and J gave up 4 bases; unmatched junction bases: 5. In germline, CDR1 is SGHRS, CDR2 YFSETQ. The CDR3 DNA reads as TGCGCCAGCAGCTTAAAGGGACAGGAGTACAATGAGCAGTTCTTC. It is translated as CASSLKGQEYNEQFF.

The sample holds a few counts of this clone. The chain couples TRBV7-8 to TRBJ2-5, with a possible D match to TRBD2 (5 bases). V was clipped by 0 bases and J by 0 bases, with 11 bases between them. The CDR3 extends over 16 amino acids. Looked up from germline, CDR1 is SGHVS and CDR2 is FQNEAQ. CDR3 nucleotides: TGTGCCAGCAGCTTAGCTTTCGGGAAGAACCAAGAGACCCAGTACTTC. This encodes CASSLAFGKNQETQYF.

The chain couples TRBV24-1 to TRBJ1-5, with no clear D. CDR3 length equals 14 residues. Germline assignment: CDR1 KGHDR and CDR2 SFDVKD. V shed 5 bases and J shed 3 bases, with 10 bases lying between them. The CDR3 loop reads CATSAGDSNQPQHF. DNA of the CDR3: TGTGCCACCAGTGCCGGAGACTCCAATCAGCCCCAGCATTTT.

The CDR3 protein is CASSHGRTGMNTEAFF. The CDR3 DNA follows: TGTGCCAGTAGTCACGGCCGAACAGGGATGAACACTGAAGCTTTCTTT. The rearrangement links TRBV19 to TRBJ1-1; D is perhaps TRBD1 (6 bases). V was pared by 5 bases and J by 0 bases, with 16 bases between. CDR3 length: 16 residues. The germline gives CDR1 LNHDA, CDR2 SQIVND (reference sequence).

CDR3 coding DNA: TGTGCCAGCAGCGTAGAGGTACTAGCGGGGGGGAACACCGGGGAGCTGTTTTTT. It is translated as CASSVEVLAGGNTGELFF. This sequence joins TRBV9 and TRBJ2-2, with 12 bases matching TRBD2. Germline-derived CDR1 and CDR2 are SGDLS and YYNGEE. CDR3 size: 18 residues. The J segment lost 1 base and the V segment lost 0 bases, leaving 4 bases of the junction unmatched.

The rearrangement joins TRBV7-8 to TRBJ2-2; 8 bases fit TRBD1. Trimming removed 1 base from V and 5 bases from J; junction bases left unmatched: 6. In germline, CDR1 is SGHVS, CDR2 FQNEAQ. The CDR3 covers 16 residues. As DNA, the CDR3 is TGTGCCAGCAGCTTAGGTGTCAGGGGGCAGACCGGGGAGCTGTTTTTT. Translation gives CASSLGVRGQTGELFF.

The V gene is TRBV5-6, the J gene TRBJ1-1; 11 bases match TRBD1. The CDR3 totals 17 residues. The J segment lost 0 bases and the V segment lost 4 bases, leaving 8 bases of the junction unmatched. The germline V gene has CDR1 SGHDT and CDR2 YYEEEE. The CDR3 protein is CASSILGQGAVNTEAFF. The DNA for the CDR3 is TGTGCCAGCAGCATCCTAGGACAGGGGGCGGTGAACACTGAAGCTTTCTTT.

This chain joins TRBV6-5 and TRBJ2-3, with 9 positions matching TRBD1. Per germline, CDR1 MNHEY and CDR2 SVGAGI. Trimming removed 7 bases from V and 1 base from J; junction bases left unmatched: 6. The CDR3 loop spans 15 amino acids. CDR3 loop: CASNKRTGGTDTQYF. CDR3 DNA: TGTGCCAGCAATAAAAGGACAGGGGGCACAGATACGCAGTATTTT.

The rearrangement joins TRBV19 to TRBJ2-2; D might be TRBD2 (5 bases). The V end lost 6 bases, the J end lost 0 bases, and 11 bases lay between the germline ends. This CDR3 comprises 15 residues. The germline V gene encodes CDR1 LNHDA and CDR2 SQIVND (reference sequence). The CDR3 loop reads CASRAGVANTGELFF. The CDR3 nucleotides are TGTGCCAGTAGGGCCGGGGTCGCGAACACCGGGGAGCTGTTTTTT.

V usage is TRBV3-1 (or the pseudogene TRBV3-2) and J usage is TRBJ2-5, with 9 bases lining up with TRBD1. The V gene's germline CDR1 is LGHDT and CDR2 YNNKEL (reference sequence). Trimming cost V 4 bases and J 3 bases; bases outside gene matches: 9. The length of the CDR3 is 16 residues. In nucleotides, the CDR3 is TGTGCCAGCAGCCCGGGTTGGGACAGGGAAAAAGAGACCCAGTACTTC. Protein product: CASSPGWDREKETQYF.

CDR3 sequence: CASMTGPGTSGGRDTQYF. In nucleotides, the CDR3 is TGTGCCAGCATGACAGGTCCCGGGACTAGCGGGGGGAGGGATACGCAGTATTTT. The chain combines TRBV9 with TRBJ2-3, with TRBD2 matching 15 bases. The CDR3 runs 18 residues. CDR1 and CDR2 from the germline V gene are SGDLS and YYNGEE. With V trimmed by 6 bases and J by 6 bases, 14 bases remained unmatched. Supplemented by reference TRBV9 and TRBJ2-3, the full variable domain reads DSGVTQTPKHLITATGQRVTLRCSPRSGDLSVYWYQQSLDQGLQFLIQYYNGEERAKGNILERFSAQQFPDLHSELNLSSLELGDSALYFCASMTGPGTSGGRDTQYFGPGTRLTVL.

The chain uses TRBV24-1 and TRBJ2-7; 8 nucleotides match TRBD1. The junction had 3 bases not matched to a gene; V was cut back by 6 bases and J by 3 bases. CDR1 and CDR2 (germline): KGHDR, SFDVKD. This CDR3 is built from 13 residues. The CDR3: CATSPGQGYEQYF. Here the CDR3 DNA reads TGTGCCACCAGTCCCGGACAGGGCTACGAGCAGTACTTC.

The CDR3 DNA is TGTGCCAGCAGCTACGGGACAGCCCTTGAAAAACTGTTTTTT. It is translated as CASSYGTALEKLFF. The chain employs TRBV2 and TRBJ1-4; 7 bases agree with TRBD1. The CDR3 is made up of 14 amino acids. Germline CDR1 SNHLY, CDR2 FYNNEI. Trimming at V came to 6 bases and at J to 7 bases, leaving 8 bases not matched to a gene.

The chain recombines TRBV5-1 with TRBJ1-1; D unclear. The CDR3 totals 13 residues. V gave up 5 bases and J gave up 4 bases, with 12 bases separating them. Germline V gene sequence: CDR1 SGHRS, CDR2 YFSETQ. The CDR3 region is CASSSDLTTEAFF. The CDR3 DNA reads TGCGCCAGCAGTTCTGACTTGACCACTGAAGCTTTCTTT.

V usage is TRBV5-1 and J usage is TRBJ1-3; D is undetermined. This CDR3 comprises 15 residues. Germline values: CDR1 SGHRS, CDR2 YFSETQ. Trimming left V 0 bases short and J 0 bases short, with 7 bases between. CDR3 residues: CASSLERVSGNTIYF. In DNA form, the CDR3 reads TGCGCCAGCAGCTTGGAGCGGGTCTCTGGAAACACCATATATTTT.

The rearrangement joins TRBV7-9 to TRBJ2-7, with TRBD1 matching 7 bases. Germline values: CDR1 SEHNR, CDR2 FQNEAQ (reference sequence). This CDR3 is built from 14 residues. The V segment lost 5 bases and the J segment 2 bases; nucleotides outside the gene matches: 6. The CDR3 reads CASSPPTGAYEQYF. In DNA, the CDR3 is TGTGCCAGCAGCCCGCCTACAGGGGCCTACGAGCAGTACTTC.

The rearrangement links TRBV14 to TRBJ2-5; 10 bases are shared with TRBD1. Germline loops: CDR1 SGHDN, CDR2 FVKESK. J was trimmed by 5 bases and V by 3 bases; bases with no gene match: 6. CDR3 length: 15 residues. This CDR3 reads CASSHDRGRMETQYF. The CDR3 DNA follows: TGTGCCAGCAGCCATGACAGGGGGCGTATGGAGACCCAGTACTTC.

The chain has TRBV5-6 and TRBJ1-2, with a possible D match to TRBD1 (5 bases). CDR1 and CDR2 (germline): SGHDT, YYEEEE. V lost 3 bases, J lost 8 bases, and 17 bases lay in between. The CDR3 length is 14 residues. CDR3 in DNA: TGTGCCAGCAGCTCACGGGGGAGGGGCCGGGGCTACACCTTC. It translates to CASSSRGRGRGYTF. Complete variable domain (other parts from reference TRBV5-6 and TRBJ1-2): DAGVTQSPTHLIKTRGQQVTLRCSPKSGHDTVSWYQQALGQGPQFIFQYYEEEERQRGNFPDRFSGHQFPNYSSELNVNALLLGDSALYLCASSSRGRGRGYTFGSGTRLTVV.

The CDR3 protein is CASTDRTDSNQPQHF. The CDR3 nucleotides read TGTGCCAGCACCGACAGAACCGATAGCAATCAGCCCCAGCATTTT. The rearrangement joins TRBV6-6 to TRBJ1-5; TRBD1 might be the D (5 bases). V lost 7 bases and J 0 bases, leaving 13 bases between the germline ends. This CDR3 has 15 amino acids. Germline-derived CDR1 and CDR2 are MNHNY and SVGAGI (reference sequence).

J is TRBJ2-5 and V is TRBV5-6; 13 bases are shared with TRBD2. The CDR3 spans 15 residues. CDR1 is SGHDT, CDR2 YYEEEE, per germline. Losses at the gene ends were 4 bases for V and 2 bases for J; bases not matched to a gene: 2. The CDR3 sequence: CASSKLAGGQETQYF. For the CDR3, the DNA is TGTGCCAGCAGCAAACTAGCGGGGGGGCAAGAGACCCAGTACTTC.

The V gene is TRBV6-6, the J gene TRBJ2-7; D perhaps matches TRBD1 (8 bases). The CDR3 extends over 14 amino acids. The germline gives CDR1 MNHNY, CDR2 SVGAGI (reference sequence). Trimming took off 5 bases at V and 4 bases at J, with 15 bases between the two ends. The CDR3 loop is CASSKTGGGYEQYF. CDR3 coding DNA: TGTGCCAGCAGTAAAACAGGGGGGGGATACGAGCAGTACTTC.

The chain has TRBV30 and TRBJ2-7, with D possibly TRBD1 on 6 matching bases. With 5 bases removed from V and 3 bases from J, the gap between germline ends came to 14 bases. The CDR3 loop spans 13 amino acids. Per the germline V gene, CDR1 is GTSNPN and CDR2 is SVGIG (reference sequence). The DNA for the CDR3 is TGTGCCTGGGGTAGGACAGAAGGCTACGAGCAGTACTTC. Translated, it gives CAWGRTEGYEQYF.

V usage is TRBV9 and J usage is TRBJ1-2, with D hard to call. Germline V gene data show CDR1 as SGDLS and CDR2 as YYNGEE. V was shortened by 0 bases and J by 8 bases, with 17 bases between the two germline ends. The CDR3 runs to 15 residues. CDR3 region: CASSVDGLNYRGYTF. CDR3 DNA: TGTGCCAGCAGCGTAGATGGACTCAACTATCGCGGCTACACCTTC.

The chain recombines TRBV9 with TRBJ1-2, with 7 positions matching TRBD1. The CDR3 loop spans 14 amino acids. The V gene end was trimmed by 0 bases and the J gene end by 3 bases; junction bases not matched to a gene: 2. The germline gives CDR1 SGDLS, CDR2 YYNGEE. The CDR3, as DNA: TGTGCCAGCAGCGTAGATGGGACAGACTATGGCTACACCTTC. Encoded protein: CASSVDGTDYGYTF.

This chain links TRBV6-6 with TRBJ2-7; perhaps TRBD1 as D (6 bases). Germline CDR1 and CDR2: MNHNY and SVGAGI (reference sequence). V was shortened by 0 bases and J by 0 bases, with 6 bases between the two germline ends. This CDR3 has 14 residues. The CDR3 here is CASSYSDSSYEQYF. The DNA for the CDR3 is TGTGCCAGCAGTTACTCGGACAGCTCCTACGAGCAGTACTTC.

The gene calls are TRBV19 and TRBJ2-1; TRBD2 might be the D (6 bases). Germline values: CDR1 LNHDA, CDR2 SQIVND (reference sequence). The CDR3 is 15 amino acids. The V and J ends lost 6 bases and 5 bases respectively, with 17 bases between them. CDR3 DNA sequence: TGTGCCAGTAGCACCCTCGGGACTGGACACAATGAGCAGTTCTTC. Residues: CASSTLGTGHNEQFF.

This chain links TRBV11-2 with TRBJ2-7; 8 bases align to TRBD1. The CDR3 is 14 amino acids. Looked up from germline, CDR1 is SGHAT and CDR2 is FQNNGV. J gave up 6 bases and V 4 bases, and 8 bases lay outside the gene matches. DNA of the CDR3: TGTGCCAGCAGCTACGGACAGGGCGGCGGCGAGCAGTACTTC. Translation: CASSYGQGGGEQYF.

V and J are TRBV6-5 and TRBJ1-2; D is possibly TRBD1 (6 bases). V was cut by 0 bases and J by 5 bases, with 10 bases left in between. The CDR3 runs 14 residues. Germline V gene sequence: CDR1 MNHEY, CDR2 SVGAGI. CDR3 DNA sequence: TGTGCCAGCAGTTACTCTACAGGGTTGTATGGCTACACCTTC. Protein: CASSYSTGLYGYTF.

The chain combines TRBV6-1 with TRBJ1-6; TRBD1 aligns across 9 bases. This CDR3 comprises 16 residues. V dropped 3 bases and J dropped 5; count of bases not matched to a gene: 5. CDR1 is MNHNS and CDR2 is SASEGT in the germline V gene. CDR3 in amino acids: CASSELQGANNSPLHF. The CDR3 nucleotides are TGTGCCAGCAGTGAGTTACAGGGGGCTAATAATTCACCCCTCCACTTT.